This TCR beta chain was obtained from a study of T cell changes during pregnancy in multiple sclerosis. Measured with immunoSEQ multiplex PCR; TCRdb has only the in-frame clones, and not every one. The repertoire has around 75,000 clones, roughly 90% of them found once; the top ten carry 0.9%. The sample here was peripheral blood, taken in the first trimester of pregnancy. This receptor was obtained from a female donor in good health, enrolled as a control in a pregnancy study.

The CDR3 here is CASSPSGRMSGELFF. The DNA of the CDR3 is TGTGCCAGCAGTCCCAGCGGGAGGATGAGCGGGGAGCTGTTTTTT. This chain uses TRBV28 with TRBJ2-2, with 9 nucleotides matching TRBD2. V lost 5 bases and J lost 7; bases outside the gene matches: 8. This CDR3 spans 15 amino acids. From germline, CDR1 is MDHEN and CDR2 SYDVKM.